The 4 T cell receptor beta chains in this list originate from one sample, sequenced in a study of human CD8 memory T cell subsets. The authors made TCR beta libraries using UMI-labeled 5' RACE. TCRdb reprocessed the 5' RACE reads; each CDR3 protein has one entry and no DNA is given. Here the sample table reports around 11,000 distinct CDR3 sequences. Material for sequencing was CD8+ T cells from PBMCs. These receptor sequences come from a human donor in good health.

Frequency places this clonotype as medium-sized. The V call is TRBV7-8, the J call TRBJ2-1; TCRdb proposes TRBD2, but this gene call is untestable without DNA. The CDR3 loop spans 16 amino acids. CDR1 and CDR2 (germline): SGHVS, FQNEAQ. CDR3 sequence: CASSQDLGTRTNEQFF. The full variable domain, in which reference TRBV7-8 and TRBJ2-1 provide the parts outside the CDR3, is GAGVSQSPRYKVAKRGQDVALRCDPISGHVSLFWYQQALGQGPEFLTYFQNEAQLDKSGLPSDRFFAERPEGSVSTLKIQRTQQEDSAVYLCASSQDLGTRTNEQFFGPGTRLTVL.

V gene TRBV7-9 combines with J gene TRBJ1-4; TCRdb names TRBD1, which stays unverified in the absence of DNA. Germline CDR1 reads SEHNR; CDR2 reads FQNEAQ (reference sequence). The CDR3 is 15 amino acids. CDR3 region: CASSRSGAPNEKLFF.

The rearrangement links TRBV6-2 or TRBV6-3 to TRBJ2-7. Per the germline V gene, CDR1 is MNHEY and CDR2 is SVGEGT. The CDR3 runs 16 residues. The CDR3 here is CASSYLWPAANYEQYF.

CDR3 sequence: CASSYGGSDTQYF. V gene TRBV7-3 combines with J gene TRBJ2-3; TCRdb indicates TRBD1, and absent DNA this call remains unverified. CDR1 and CDR2 from the germline V gene are SGHTA and FQGTGA. The CDR3 contains 13 residues.